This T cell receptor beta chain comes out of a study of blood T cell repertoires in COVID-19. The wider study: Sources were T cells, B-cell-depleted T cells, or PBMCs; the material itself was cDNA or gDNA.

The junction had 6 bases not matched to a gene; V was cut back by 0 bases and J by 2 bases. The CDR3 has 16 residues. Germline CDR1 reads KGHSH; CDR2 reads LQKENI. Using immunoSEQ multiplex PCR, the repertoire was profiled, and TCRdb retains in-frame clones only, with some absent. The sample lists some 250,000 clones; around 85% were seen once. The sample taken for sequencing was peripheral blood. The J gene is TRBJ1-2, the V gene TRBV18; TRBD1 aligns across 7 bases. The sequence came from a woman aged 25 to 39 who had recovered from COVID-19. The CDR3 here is CASSPPTGTSNYGYTF. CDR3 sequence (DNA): TGTGCCAGCTCACCACCGACAGGGACATCGAACTATGGCTACACCTTC.